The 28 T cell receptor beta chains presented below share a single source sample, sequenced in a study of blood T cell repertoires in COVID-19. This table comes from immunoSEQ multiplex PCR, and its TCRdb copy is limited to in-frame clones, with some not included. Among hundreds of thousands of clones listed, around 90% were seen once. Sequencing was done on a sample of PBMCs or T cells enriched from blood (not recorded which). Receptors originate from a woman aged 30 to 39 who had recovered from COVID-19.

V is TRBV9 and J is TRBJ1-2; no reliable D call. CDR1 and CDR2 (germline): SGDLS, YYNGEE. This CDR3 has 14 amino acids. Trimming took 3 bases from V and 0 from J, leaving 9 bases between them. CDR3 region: CASSGGTTNYGYTF. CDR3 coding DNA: TGTGCCAGCAGCGGTGGCACCACTAACTATGGCTACACCTTC.

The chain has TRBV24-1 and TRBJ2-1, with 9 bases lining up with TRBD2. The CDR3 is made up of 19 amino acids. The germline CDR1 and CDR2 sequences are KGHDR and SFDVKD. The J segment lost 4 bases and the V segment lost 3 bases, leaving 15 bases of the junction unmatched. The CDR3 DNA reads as TGTGCCACCAGTGATATCCGGCGGGGGGGCCCCTTCTCATACAATGAGCAGTTCTTC. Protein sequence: CATSDIRRGGPFSYNEQFF.

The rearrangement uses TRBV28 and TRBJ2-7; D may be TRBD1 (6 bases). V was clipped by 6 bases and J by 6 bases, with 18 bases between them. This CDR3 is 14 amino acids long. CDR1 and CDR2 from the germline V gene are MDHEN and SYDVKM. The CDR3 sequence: CASREPGQGIEQYF. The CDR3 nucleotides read TGTGCCAGCAGGGAACCAGGTCAGGGGATCGAGCAGTACTTC.

This CDR3 reads CASSLRFGETQYF. As DNA, the CDR3 is TGTGCCAGCAGCTTGAGGTTTGGGGAGACCCAGTACTTC. The chain is built from TRBV11-3 and TRBJ2-5; D unclear. Trimming removed 3 bases from V and 5 bases from J, with 10 bases in between. This CDR3 spans 13 amino acids. The germline V gene encodes CDR1 SGHNT and CDR2 YENEEA.

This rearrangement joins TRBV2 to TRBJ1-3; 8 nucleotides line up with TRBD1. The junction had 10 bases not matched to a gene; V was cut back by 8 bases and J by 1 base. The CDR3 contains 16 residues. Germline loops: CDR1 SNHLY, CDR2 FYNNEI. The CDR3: CASSWTGFSSGNTIYF. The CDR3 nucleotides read TGTGCCAGCTCCTGGACAGGGTTCTCTTCTGGAAACACCATATATTTT.

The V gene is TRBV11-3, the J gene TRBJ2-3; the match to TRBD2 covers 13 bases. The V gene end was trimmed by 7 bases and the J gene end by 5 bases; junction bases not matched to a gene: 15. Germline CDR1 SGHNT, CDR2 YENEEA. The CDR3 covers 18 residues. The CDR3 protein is CASTLGLPLAGGIDTQYF. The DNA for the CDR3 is TGTGCCAGCACCTTGGGCCTGCCACTAGCGGGGGGGATAGATACGCAGTATTTT.

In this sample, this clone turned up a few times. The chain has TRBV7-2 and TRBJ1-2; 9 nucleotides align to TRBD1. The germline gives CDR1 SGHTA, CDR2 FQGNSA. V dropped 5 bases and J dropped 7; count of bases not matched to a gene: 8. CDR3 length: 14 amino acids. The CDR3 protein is CASSIQGADFGYTF. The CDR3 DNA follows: TGTGCCAGCAGCATACAGGGGGCGGATTTTGGCTACACCTTC.

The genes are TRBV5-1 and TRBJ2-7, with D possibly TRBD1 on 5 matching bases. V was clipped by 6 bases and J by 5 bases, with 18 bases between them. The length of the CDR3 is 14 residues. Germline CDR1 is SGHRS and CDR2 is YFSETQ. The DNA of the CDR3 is TGCGCCAGCAAAGAACAGGTAAGGATGGACGAGCAGTACTTC. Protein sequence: CASKEQVRMDEQYF.

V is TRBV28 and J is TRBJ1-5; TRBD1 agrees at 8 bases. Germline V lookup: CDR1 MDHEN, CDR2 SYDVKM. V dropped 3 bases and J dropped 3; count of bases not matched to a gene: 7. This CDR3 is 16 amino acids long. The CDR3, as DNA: TGTGCCAGCAGTTTTCAGGGGGCCAGGACCAATCAGCCCCAGCATTTT. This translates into CASSFQGARTNQPQHF.

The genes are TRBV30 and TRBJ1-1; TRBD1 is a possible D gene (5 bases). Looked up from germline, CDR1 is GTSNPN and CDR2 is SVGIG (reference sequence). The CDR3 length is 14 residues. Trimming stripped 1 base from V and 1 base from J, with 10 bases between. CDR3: CAWSARGWNTEAFF. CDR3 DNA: TGTGCCTGGAGTGCTAGGGGATGGAACACTGAAGCTTTCTTT.

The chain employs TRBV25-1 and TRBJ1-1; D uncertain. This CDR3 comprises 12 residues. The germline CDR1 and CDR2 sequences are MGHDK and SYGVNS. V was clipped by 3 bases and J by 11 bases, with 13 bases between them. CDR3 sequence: CASSDLINVAFF. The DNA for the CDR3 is TGTGCCAGCAGTGACCTAATCAACGTCGCTTTCTTT.

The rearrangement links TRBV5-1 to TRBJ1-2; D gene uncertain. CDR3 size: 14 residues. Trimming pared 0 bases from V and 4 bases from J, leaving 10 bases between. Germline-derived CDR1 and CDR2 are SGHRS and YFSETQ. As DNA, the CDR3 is TGCGCCAGCAGCTTGGGTACAGCGGGCTATGGCTACACCTTC. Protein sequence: CASSLGTAGYGYTF. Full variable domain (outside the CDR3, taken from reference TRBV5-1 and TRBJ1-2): KAGVTQTPRYLIKTRGQQVTLSCSPISGHRSVSWYQQTPGQGLQFLFEYFSETQRNKGNFPGRFSGRQFSNSRSEMNVSTLELGDSALYLCASSLGTAGYGYTFGSGTRLTVV.

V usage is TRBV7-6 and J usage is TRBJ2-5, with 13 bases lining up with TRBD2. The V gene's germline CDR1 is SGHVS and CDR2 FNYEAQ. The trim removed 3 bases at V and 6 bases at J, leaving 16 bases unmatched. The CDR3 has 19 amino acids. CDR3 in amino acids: CASSLTSGGGLAGAQTQYF. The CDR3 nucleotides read TGTGCCAGCAGCTTGACGTCGGGAGGAGGACTAGCGGGAGCCCAGACCCAGTACTTC.

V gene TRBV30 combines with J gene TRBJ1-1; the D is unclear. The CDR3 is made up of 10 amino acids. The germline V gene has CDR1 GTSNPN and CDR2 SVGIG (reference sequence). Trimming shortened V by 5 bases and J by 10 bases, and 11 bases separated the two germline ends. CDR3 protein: CAWYQRVAFF. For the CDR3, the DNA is TGTGCCTGGTACCAGAGGGTAGCTTTCTTT.

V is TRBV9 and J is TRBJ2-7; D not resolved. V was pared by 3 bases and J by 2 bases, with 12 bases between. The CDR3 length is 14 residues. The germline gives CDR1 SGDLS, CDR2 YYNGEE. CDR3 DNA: TGTGCCAGCAGCGGTGGAGTCCGACCCTACGAGCAGTACTTC. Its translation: CASSGGVRPYEQYF.

Written as DNA, the CDR3 is TGCGCCAGCAGCTCGGACAGGGACTATGGCTACACCTTC. Translated: CASSSDRDYGYTF. The J gene is TRBJ1-2, the V gene TRBV5-1; 8 nucleotides match TRBD1. The CDR3 has 13 residues. After removal of 3 bases from V and 3 bases from J, the junction contained 1 base not matched to a gene. Germline CDR1 reads SGHRS; CDR2 reads YFSETQ.

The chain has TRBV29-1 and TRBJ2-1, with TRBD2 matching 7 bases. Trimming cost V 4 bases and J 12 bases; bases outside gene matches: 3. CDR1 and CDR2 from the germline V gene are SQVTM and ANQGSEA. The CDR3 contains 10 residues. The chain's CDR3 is CSVGGSWQFF. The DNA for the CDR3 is TGCAGCGTTGGCGGGAGTTGGCAGTTCTTC.

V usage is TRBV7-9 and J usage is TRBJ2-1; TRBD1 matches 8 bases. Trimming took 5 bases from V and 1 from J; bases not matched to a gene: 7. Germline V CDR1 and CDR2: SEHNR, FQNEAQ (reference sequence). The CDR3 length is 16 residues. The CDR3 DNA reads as TGTGCCAGCAGCAAACAGGACAGGGCGTCCTACAATGAGCAGTTCTTC. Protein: CASSKQDRASYNEQFF.

The CDR3 here is CASSSPGLTTDTQYF. In DNA, the CDR3 is TGTGCCAGCAGCAGCCCGGGACTTACGACAGATACGCAGTATTTT. The chain has TRBV2 and TRBJ2-3, with D maybe TRBD2 (6 bases). Trimming took off 6 bases at V and 3 bases at J, with 16 bases between the two ends. The CDR3 is 15 amino acids. Germline values: CDR1 SNHLY, CDR2 FYNNEI.

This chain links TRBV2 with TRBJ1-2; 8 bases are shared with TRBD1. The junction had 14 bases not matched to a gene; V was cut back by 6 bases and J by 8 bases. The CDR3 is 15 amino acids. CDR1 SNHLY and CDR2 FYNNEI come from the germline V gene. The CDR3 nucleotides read TGTGCCAGCAGCACATTAACAGGGGGTAACGCCGGCTACACCTTC. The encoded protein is CASSTLTGGNAGYTF.

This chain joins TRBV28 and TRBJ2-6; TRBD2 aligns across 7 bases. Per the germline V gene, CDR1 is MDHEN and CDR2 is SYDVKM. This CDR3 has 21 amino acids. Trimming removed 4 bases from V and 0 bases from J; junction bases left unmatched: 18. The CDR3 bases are TGTGCCAGCAGTTCCATGTGGGAAACGACTAGCTCTAGCTCTGGGGCCAACGTCCTGACTTTC. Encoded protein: CASSSMWETTSSSSGANVLTF.

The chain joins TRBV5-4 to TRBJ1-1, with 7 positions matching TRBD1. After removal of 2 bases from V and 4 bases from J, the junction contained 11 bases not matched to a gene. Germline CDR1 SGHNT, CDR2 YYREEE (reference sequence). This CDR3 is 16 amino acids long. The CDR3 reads CASSFSGRGTGTEAFF. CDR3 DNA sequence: TGTGCCAGCAGCTTTTCGGGCAGGGGGACGGGCACTGAAGCTTTCTTT.

The CDR3 loop is CASSLTSGGGNEQFF. CDR3 in DNA: TGTGCCAGCAGTTTGACTAGCGGGGGTGGCAATGAGCAGTTCTTC. The gene calls are TRBV6-5 and TRBJ2-1; 12 bases fit TRBD2. Per the germline V gene, CDR1 is MNHEY and CDR2 is SVGAGI. With 4 bases clipped from V and 6 bases from J, the junction kept 4 bases outside the gene matches. The CDR3 length is 15 residues.

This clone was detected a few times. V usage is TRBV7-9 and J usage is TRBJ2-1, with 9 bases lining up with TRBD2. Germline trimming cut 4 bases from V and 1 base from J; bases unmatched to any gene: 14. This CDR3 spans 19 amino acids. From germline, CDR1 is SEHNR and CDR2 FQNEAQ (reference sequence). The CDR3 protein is CASSWGVGLAGNSYNEQFF. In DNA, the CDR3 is TGTGCCAGCAGCTGGGGAGTAGGTCTAGCGGGGAATTCCTACAATGAGCAGTTCTTC.

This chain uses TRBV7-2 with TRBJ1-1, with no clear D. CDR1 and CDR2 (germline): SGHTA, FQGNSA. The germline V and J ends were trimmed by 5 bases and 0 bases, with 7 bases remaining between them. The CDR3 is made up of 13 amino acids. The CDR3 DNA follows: TGTGCCAGCAGCCGTACACTGAACACTGAAGCTTTCTTT. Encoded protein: CASSRTLNTEAFF.

CDR3 DNA sequence: TGTGCCAGCAGTTATCGGGGGATCTCAGCCAAAAACATTCAGTACTTC. This sequence encodes CASSYRGISAKNIQYF. The chain carries TRBV6-2 or TRBV6-3 and TRBJ2-4; tentative D call: TRBD2 (6 bases). Germline assignment: CDR1 MNHEY and CDR2 SVGEGT. With 3 bases removed from V and 0 bases from J, the gap between germline ends came to 12 bases. The CDR3 is 16 residues long.

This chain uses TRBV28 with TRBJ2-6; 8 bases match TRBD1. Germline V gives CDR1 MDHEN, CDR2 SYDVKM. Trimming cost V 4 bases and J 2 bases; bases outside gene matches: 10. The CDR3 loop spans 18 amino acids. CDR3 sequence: CASSSRTGSTPGANVLTF. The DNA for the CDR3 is TGTGCCAGCAGTTCACGGACAGGGAGTACCCCTGGGGCCAACGTCCTGACTTTC.

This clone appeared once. This CDR3 is CASSSRWRVGQPQHF. DNA for the CDR3: TGTGCCAGCAGTTCCCGATGGAGGGTCGGACAGCCCCAGCATTTT. The chain employs TRBV28 and TRBJ1-5; no definite D call. Germline CDR1 reads MDHEN; CDR2 reads SYDVKM. The V gene lost 4 bases and the J gene lost 7 bases, with 17 bases spanning the gap. CDR3 size: 15 residues.